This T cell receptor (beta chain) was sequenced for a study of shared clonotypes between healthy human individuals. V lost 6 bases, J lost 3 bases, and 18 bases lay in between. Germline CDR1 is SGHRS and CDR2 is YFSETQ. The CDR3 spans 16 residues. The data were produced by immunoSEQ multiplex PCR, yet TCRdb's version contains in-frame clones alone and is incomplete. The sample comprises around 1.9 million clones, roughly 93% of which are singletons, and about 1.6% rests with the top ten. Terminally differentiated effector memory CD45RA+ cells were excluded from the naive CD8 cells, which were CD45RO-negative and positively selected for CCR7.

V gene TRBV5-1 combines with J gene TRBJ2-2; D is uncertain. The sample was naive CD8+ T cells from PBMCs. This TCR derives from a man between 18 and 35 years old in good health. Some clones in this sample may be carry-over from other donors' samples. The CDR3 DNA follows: TGCGCCAGCAAACGACGCTCTCAAAGCGACACCGGGGAGCTGTTTTTT. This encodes CASKRRSQSDTGELFF.